These 22 T cell receptor beta chains originate from one sample sequenced in a study of blood T cell repertoires in COVID-19. Clones were sequenced by immunoSEQ multiplex PCR, and TCRdb holds only the in-frame ones, with some missing. The top ten hold about 3% of the sample, which has hundreds of thousands of clones, around 90% seen once. Specimen: PBMCs or T cells enriched from blood (not recorded which). The receptors were gathered from a woman in her 50s who had recovered from COVID-19.

The chain links TRBV4-3 to TRBJ1-2; D is undetermined. The CDR3 length is 16 residues. V was shortened by 0 bases and J by 4 bases, with 15 bases between the two germline ends. Per germline, CDR1 LGHNA and CDR2 YSLEER. The chain's CDR3 is CASSQDGSGFGYGYTF. As DNA, the CDR3 is TGCGCCAGCAGCCAAGATGGGTCGGGGTTTGGCTATGGCTACACCTTC.

The chain links TRBV7-9 to TRBJ1-1; 9 bases align to TRBD1. The junction had 6 bases not matched to a gene; V was cut back by 9 bases and J by 1 base. Germline loops: CDR1 SEHNR, CDR2 FQNEAQ (reference sequence). CDR3 length equals 14 residues. The chain's CDR3 is CASSQGAQNTEAFF. The CDR3 DNA reads TGTGCCAGTTCACAGGGGGCTCAGAACACTGAAGCTTTCTTT.

The V gene is TRBV18, the J gene TRBJ1-1; the D gene is possibly TRBD1 (6 bases). V was clipped by 3 bases and J by 5 bases, with 13 bases between them. CDR1 is KGHSH, CDR2 LQKENI, per germline. The CDR3 sequence is 14 residues long. CDR3 in amino acids: CASSPSGHSTEAFF. CDR3 sequence (DNA): TGTGCCAGCTCACCCTCGGGACATTCAACTGAAGCTTTCTTT. Supplemented by reference TRBV18 and TRBJ1-1, the full variable domain reads NAGVMQNPRHLVRRRGQEARLRCSPMKGHSHVYWYRQLPEEGLKFMVYLQKENIIDESGMPKERFSAEFPKEGPSILRIQQVVRGDSAAYFCASSPSGHSTEAFFGQGTRLTVV.

This clone was found once. The chain has TRBV18 and TRBJ2-3; TRBD2 might be the D (5 bases). Germline-derived CDR1 and CDR2 are KGHSH and LQKENI. V was clipped by 2 bases and J by 6 bases, with 12 bases between them. CDR3 length: 14 residues. Here the CDR3 DNA reads TGTGCCAGCTCACCAGCCGAGCGGAGGGATACGCAGTATTTT. This codes for CASSPAERRDTQYF. The full variable domain, its missing parts supplied by reference TRBV18 and TRBJ2-3, is NAGVMQNPRHLVRRRGQEARLRCSPMKGHSHVYWYRQLPEEGLKFMVYLQKENIIDESGMPKERFSAEFPKEGPSILRIQQVVRGDSAAYFCASSPAERRDTQYFGPGTRLTVL.

This clone appeared once. This chain joins TRBV5-4 and TRBJ1-1, with TRBD1 identical over 7 bases. Per the germline V gene, CDR1 is SGHNT and CDR2 is YYREEE (reference sequence). This CDR3 region has 15 residues. The J segment lost 6 bases and the V segment lost 3 bases, leaving 11 bases of the junction unmatched. This chain's CDR3 is CASSSPGRGDAEAFF. The CDR3 DNA reads as TGTGCCAGCAGCTCCCCGGGCAGGGGGGACGCTGAAGCTTTCTTT.

V gene TRBV7-9 combines with J gene TRBJ2-7; D ambiguous. CDR1 is SEHNR, CDR2 FQNEAQ, per germline (reference sequence). This CDR3 is built from 13 residues. The V end was cut by 1 base, the J end by 2 bases, with 6 bases between. In DNA form, the CDR3 reads TGTGCCAGCAGCTTAGTATCCCCCTACGAGCAGTACTTC. Translating gives CASSLVSPYEQYF.

V gene TRBV14 combines with J gene TRBJ1-1, with D perhaps TRBD1 (6 bases). The ends were cut back, 2 bases at V and 0 bases at J, with 13 bases in the middle. The CDR3 contains 16 residues. Germline-derived CDR1 and CDR2 are SGHDN and FVKESK. The CDR3 nucleotides read TGTGCCAGCAGCCAAAACCGAGGACAGATGAACACTGAAGCTTTCTTT. Its translation: CASSQNRGQMNTEAFF.

This clone was counted a single time. The chain recombines TRBV27 with TRBJ2-1; a weak D match, TRBD1 (6 bases). Trimming removed 4 bases at V and 14 bases at J, with 24 bases between. The CDR3 is 15 amino acids. Germline V gene sequence: CDR1 MNHEY, CDR2 SMNVEV (reference sequence). The chain's CDR3 is CASSSITDSIPSEFF. The CDR3 DNA sequence: TGTGCCAGCAGTTCGATTACGGACAGCATCCCCTCGGAGTTCTTC.

About this clone itself: At the DNA level, this CDR3 is encoded by other sequences in the same sample as well. The rearrangement uses TRBV19 and TRBJ1-1; D is ambiguous. Per the germline V gene, CDR1 is LNHDA and CDR2 is SQIVND (reference sequence). V was clipped by 6 bases and J by 1 base, with 9 bases between them. The CDR3 runs to 13 residues. The CDR3 here is CASSPTGNTEAFF. Written as DNA, the CDR3 is TGTGCCAGTAGCCCCACTGGGAACACTGAAGCTTTCTTT.

The V gene is TRBV6-6, the J gene TRBJ2-7; 10 bases line up with TRBD2. In germline, CDR1 is MNHNY, CDR2 SVGAGI (reference sequence). This CDR3 is built from 13 residues. The V segment lost 8 bases and the J segment 2 bases; nucleotides outside the gene matches: 3. CDR3 sequence reads: CASELAGTYEQYF. For the CDR3, the DNA is TGTGCCAGCGAACTAGCGGGAACCTACGAGCAGTACTTC.

This clone has a handful of counts. The rearrangement links TRBV18 to TRBJ2-1; D is uncertain. CDR1 is KGHSH and CDR2 is LQKENI in the germline V gene. The CDR3 spans 12 residues. V was trimmed by 2 bases and J by 8 bases, leaving 7 bases between them. The CDR3 nucleotides read TGTGCCAGCTCACCAACTCGGGATGAGCAGTTCTTC. This codes for CASSPTRDEQFF.

The rearrangement joins TRBV19 to TRBJ2-1; TRBD2 aligns across 11 bases. Germline V gene data show CDR1 as LNHDA and CDR2 as SQIVND (reference sequence). V lost 7 bases to trimming and J lost 9 bases; unmatched junction nucleotides: 5. The CDR3 consists of 13 residues. Here the CDR3 reads CASTTSGSIEQFF. CDR3 in DNA: TGTGCCAGTACTACTAGCGGGAGCATTGAGCAGTTCTTC.

The chain is built from TRBV6-5 and TRBJ1-5, with 8 bases identical to TRBD1. Germline values: CDR1 MNHEY, CDR2 SVGAGI. The CDR3 totals 15 residues. V was clipped by 2 bases and J by 5 bases; unmatched bases: 5. The CDR3 reads CASSYHPRGHQPQHF. DNA of the CDR3: TGTGCCAGCAGTTACCACCCCAGGGGGCATCAGCCCCAGCATTTT.

The chain employs TRBV27 and TRBJ1-6, with D unresolved. Trimming left V 3 bases short and J 14 bases short, with 14 bases between. CDR3 length equals 13 residues. CDR1 is MNHEY, CDR2 SMNVEV, per germline (reference sequence). CDR3 DNA: TGTGCCAGCAGTTTCGATCTTGGGGAGGCCCTCCACTTT. Translation: CASSFDLGEALHF.

The rearrangement joins TRBV28 to TRBJ2-7; no clear D gene. Trimming cost V 3 bases and J 2 bases, with 11 bases left between them. This CDR3 has 14 amino acids. The germline CDR1 and CDR2 sequences are MDHEN and SYDVKM. The CDR3 loop is CASSLRRPPYEQYF. The CDR3 nucleotides are TGTGCCAGCAGTTTGCGCAGGCCGCCCTACGAGCAGTACTTC.

The V call is TRBV19, the J call TRBJ1-5, with a tentative D call TRBD1 (6 bases). Trimming took off 7 bases at V and 0 bases at J, with 10 bases between the two ends. The length of the CDR3 is 14 residues. Germline assignment: CDR1 LNHDA and CDR2 SQIVND (reference sequence). The CDR3 loop is CASKKTGSNQPQHF. In DNA form, the CDR3 reads TGTGCCAGTAAGAAGACAGGTAGCAATCAGCCCCAGCATTTT.

J is TRBJ1-1 and V is TRBV25-1; possible D gene TRBD1, 5 bases. Germline values: CDR1 MGHDK, CDR2 SYGVNS. V dropped 1 base and J dropped 6 bases, with 15 bases sitting between them. The CDR3 is 15 residues long. The CDR3 nucleotides read TGTGCCAGCAGTGAATCGGGGGGTCGGATCGCTGAAGCTTTCTTT. Encoded protein: CASSESGGRIAEAFF. Looking up the rest from reference TRBV25-1 and TRBJ1-1 gives the full variable domain: EADIYQTPRYLVIGTGKKITLECSQTMGHDKMYWYQQDPGMELHLIHYSYGVNSTEKGDLSSESTVSRIRTEHFPLTLESARPSHTSQYLCASSESGGRIAEAFFGQGTRLTVV.

As concerns this clone: This CDR3 is also generated by other DNA sequences in the sample. CDR3 bases: TGTGCCAGCAGCTTGGCGAGCGACGAGCAGTACTTC. Amino acids: CASSLASDEQYF. The gene calls are TRBV5-5 and TRBJ2-7; D remains unclear. Per germline, CDR1 SGHKS and CDR2 YYEKEE (reference sequence). The CDR3 loop spans 12 amino acids. V lost 0 bases and J lost 5, with 6 bases in between.

J is TRBJ1-1 and V is TRBV6-5; D is possibly TRBD1 (5 bases). Trimming pared 6 bases from V and 3 bases from J, leaving 11 bases between. The germline V gene encodes CDR1 MNHEY and CDR2 SVGAGI. The CDR3 consists of 13 residues. In DNA, the CDR3 is TGTGCCAGCAGGCGGGGCGCGGACACTGAAGCTTTCTTT. This codes for CASRRGADTEAFF.

This clone was observed a single time. The V call is TRBV18, the J call TRBJ2-1; 7 bases are shared with TRBD1. This CDR3 spans 15 amino acids. Germline V gene sequence: CDR1 KGHSH, CDR2 LQKENI. Trimming cost V 4 bases and J 2 bases; bases outside gene matches: 5. As DNA, the CDR3 is TGTGCCAGCTCACATAGACAGGGAGCCTACAATGAGCAGTTCTTC. This codes for CASSHRQGAYNEQFF.

The chain couples TRBV28 to TRBJ2-7; 10 bases match TRBD2. The V gene's germline CDR1 is MDHEN and CDR2 SYDVKM. J gave up 1 base and V 4 bases, and 1 base lay outside the gene matches. The CDR3 is made up of 14 amino acids. The CDR3 DNA follows: TGTGCCAGCAGTTCTAGCGGGAGTTCCTACGAGCAGTACTTC. This sequence encodes CASSSSGSSYEQYF.

In DNA form, the CDR3 reads TGCGCCAGCAGTCAGGCTGGTGGGGGCCGCCAGACCCAGTACTTC. Protein product: CASSQAGGGRQTQYF. This chain uses TRBV5-1 with TRBJ2-5; D may be TRBD1 (6 bases). The CDR3 consists of 15 residues. Germline V CDR1 and CDR2: SGHRS, YFSETQ. V was pared by 5 bases and J by 6 bases, with 20 bases between.